What follows are 12 T cell receptor beta chains derived from one specimen sequenced in a study of PD-L1 blockade in urothelial cancer. This table comes from immunoSEQ multiplex PCR, and its TCRdb copy is limited to in-frame clones, with some not included. The table records tens of thousands of clones, roughly 80% of them present only once. Sample time point: pretreatment peripheral blood. The sequencing used PBMCs, collected around atezolizumab (anti-PD-L1) treatment. All receptors come from a man aged 35-49 years with urothelial cancer.

This sequence joins TRBV9 and TRBJ2-2, with TRBD2 identical over 10 bases. V dropped 3 bases and J dropped 5; count of bases not matched to a gene: 1. Looked up from germline, CDR1 is SGDLS and CDR2 is YYNGEE. The length of the CDR3 is 14 residues. In DNA form, the CDR3 reads TGTGCCAGCAGCGAGACTAGCGGGACCGGGGAGCTGTTTTTT. Translated: CASSETSGTGELFF.

The gene calls are TRBV6-1 and TRBJ2-7, with a possible D match to TRBD2 (6 bases). CDR1 is MNHNS, CDR2 SASEGT, per germline. This CDR3 has 13 amino acids. V shed 4 bases and J shed 3 bases, with 10 bases lying between them. The CDR3: CASSAGALYEQYF. CDR3 in DNA: TGTGCCAGCAGTGCGGGAGCCCTCTACGAGCAGTACTTC.

The chain carries TRBV28 and TRBJ2-2; D might be TRBD2 (6 bases). The germline V and J ends were trimmed by 5 bases and 1 base, with 11 bases remaining between them. The CDR3 contains 15 residues. The germline gives CDR1 MDHEN, CDR2 SYDVKM. Written as DNA, the CDR3 is TGTGCCAGCAGTCGGGACTTGCTGAACACCGGGGAGCTGTTTTTT. It specifies CASSRDLLNTGELFF.

This clone was recorded once. V gene TRBV5-5 combines with J gene TRBJ2-1, with a possible D match to TRBD1 (8 bases). Trimming stripped 2 bases from V and 7 bases from J, with 22 bases between. The CDR3 has 17 amino acids. Germline CDR1 reads SGHKS; CDR2 reads YYEKEE (reference sequence). The CDR3 nucleotides read TGTGCCAGCAGCTTTTACTCCAGCGGGACAGGAGGGAATGAGCAGTTCTTC. This encodes CASSFYSSGTGGNEQFF.

The CDR3 region is CASRPTGPHKETQYF. The CDR3 DNA reads TGTGCCAGCAGACCGACAGGCCCTCACAAAGAGACCCAGTACTTC. The chain joins TRBV21-1 to TRBJ2-5; the table's D call TRBD1 went unverified against the DNA. TRBV21-1 is flagged as a pseudogene. This CDR3 spans 15 amino acids.

This chain uses TRBV28 with TRBJ2-7; 9 nucleotides agree with TRBD1. In germline, CDR1 is MDHEN, CDR2 SYDVKM. The CDR3 spans 15 residues. The V segment lost 10 bases and the J segment 2 bases; nucleotides outside the gene matches: 12. CDR3 amino acids: CATSGWDRDTYEQYF. In DNA form, the CDR3 reads TGTGCCACCTCCGGGTGGGACAGGGACACCTACGAGCAGTACTTC.

This clone was counted once. V usage is TRBV2 and J usage is TRBJ2-5, with TRBD1 matching 9 bases. V dropped 4 bases and J dropped 1; count of bases not matched to a gene: 7. The CDR3 loop spans 16 amino acids. Per germline, CDR1 SNHLY and CDR2 FYNNEI. The CDR3 sequence: CASSGRWTGAQETQYF. Written as DNA, the CDR3 is TGTGCCAGCAGTGGCCGATGGACAGGGGCCCAAGAGACCCAGTACTTC. Full variable domain (missing parts from reference TRBV2 and TRBJ2-5): EPEVTQTPSHQVTQMGQEVILRCVPISNHLYFYWYRQILGQKVEFLVSFYNNEISEKSEIFDDQFSVERPDGSNFTLKIRSTKLEDSAMYFCASSGRWTGAQETQYFGPGTRLLVL.

CDR3 protein: CASSERTSGSYEQYF. CDR3 nucleotides: TGTGCCAGCAGTGAACGGACTAGCGGATCCTACGAGCAGTACTTC. This chain links TRBV2 with TRBJ2-7, with TRBD2 identical over 10 bases. The CDR3 contains 15 residues. The V gene end was trimmed by 2 bases and the J gene end by 1 base; junction bases not matched to a gene: 2. Germline V CDR1 and CDR2: SNHLY, FYNNEI.

This sequence joins TRBV13 and TRBJ1-3, with 7 positions matching TRBD1. CDR1 and CDR2 (germline): PRHDT, FYEKMQ (reference sequence). The CDR3 length is 18 residues. Trimming cost V 1 base and J 6 bases; bases outside gene matches: 15. The CDR3: CASSLVRGSTWVENTIYF. The CDR3 DNA is TGTGCCAGCAGCTTAGTCAGGGGGTCTACTTGGGTTGAAAACACCATATATTTT.

V usage is TRBV19 and J usage is TRBJ1-1; weak D call: TRBD1 (5 bases). Germline lookup yields CDR1 LNHDA and CDR2 SQIVND (reference sequence). This CDR3 is built from 13 residues. Trimming stripped 4 bases from V and 3 bases from J, with 9 bases between. In DNA, the CDR3 is TGTGCCAGTAGTACCGACAGTTACACTGAAGCTTTCTTT. Protein sequence: CASSTDSYTEAFF.

The gene calls are TRBV7-2 and TRBJ1-1; no reliable D call. CDR3 length equals 13 residues. Germline lookup yields CDR1 SGHTA and CDR2 FQGNSA. Between the trimmed V and J ends, which lost 3 bases and 0 bases, there was a span of 5 bases. The DNA of the CDR3 is TGTGCCAGCAGCTTCGGGTTGAACACTGAAGCTTTCTTT. Its translation is CASSFGLNTEAFF.

V usage is TRBV11-2 and J usage is TRBJ2-1; D unclear. In germline, CDR1 is SGHAT, CDR2 FQNNGV. Trimming removed 6 bases from V and 4 bases from J, with 22 bases in between. This CDR3 comprises 17 residues. The CDR3 sequence: CASSRSTRFVSYNEQFF. DNA for the CDR3: TGTGCCAGCAGTCGGTCTACTCGCTTCGTTTCGTACAATGAGCAGTTCTTC.